This record covers a single TCR beta chain. This record comes from a study of control samples from healthy donors and cancer patients. Trimming cost V 3 bases and J 2 bases, with 16 bases left between them. The length of the CDR3 is 15 residues. From germline, CDR1 is DFQATT and CDR2 SNEGSKA (reference sequence). Data came from immunoSEQ multiplex PCR; TCRdb stores just in-frame clones and leaves some out. Among some 150,000 clones, about 93% were seen once, and the ten largest hold 2% to 2.5%. The rearrangement uses TRBV20-1 and TRBJ1-1, with D possibly being TRBD1 (6 bases). The sequence was collected from a man in his fifties in good health. The sample consisted of blood. CDR3 amino acids: CSASPITGLNTEAFF. In DNA form, the CDR3 reads TGCAGTGCTAGTCCAATAACAGGGCTCAACACTGAAGCTTTCTTT.